This T cell receptor (beta chain) was retrieved from a study of graft-versus-host responses after intestinal transplantation. Generated by immunoSEQ multiplex PCR, the TCRdb table keeps only in-frame clones and is missing some. The sample records about 71,000 clones, approximately 93% being singletons. Germline CDR1 reads SGHRS; CDR2 reads YFSETQ. This CDR3 region has 13 residues. Trimming removed 3 bases at V and 1 base at J, with 8 bases between. Of note for this clone: Its cognate antigen is unknown.

The sequence was collected from a human donor who received an intestinal transplant. J is TRBJ2-7 and V is TRBV5-1, with D unclear. This material consisted of unstimulated CD8+ T cells sorted from spleen or lymph node cells, taken before intestinal transplant. DNA of the CDR3: TGCGCCAGCAGCTCCGAGAATTCCTACGAGCAGTACTTC. Its protein product is CASSSENSYEQYF.